The clone carrying this T cell receptor beta chain occurred many times. Its antigen is currently unknown. These data are taken from a study of T cells in Graves' hyperthyroidism and ophthalmopathy. TCR beta CDR3 region amplification was performed from RNA transcripts. The primer set for the first-round RT-PCR of the TCR CDR3 was HTBI. TCRdb used MiXCR to reprocess the multiplex PCR reads, holding one entry per CDR3 protein. The sample includes 550,000 to 700,000 distinct CDR3 sequences, about half of them seen just once. Reasons for excluding patients were uncontrolled infection, other autoimmune disease, pregnancy or lactation. Diagnosis relied on clinical symptoms, serum thyroxine and TRAb, thyroid ultrasound and orbital computed tomography. Notes on the study in general: The majority of expanded thyroid clonotypes above 0.001 also appeared in blood.

In germline, CDR1 is SNHLY, CDR2 FYNNEI. V lost 8 bases and J lost 5, with 24 bases in between. This CDR3 contains 16 residues. The chain employs TRBV2 and TRBJ2-5, with D perhaps TRBD1 or TRBD2 (5 bases each). The specimen sequenced was peripheral blood or thyroid tissue (not recorded which). This TCR was sampled from an adult woman with Graves' disease, either hyperthyroidism or ophthalmopathy (not recorded which). CDR3 protein: CASPGSRGMHGETQYF. DNA for the CDR3: TGTGCCAGCCCGGGCTCTCGGGGCATGCACGGGGAGACCCAGTACTTC.